This T cell receptor beta chain emerged from a study of identical twins. The study's findings and limits: Insertions ran lower in abundant cord blood beta clonotypes, though not in memory repertoires.

Remarks on this clonotype: Its antigen is unknown.

The authors used template switching to add a universal primer site and gave cDNA unique molecular identifiers. TCRdb itself ran the 5' RACE reads through MiXCR, one entry per CDR3 protein. The sample has 550,000 to 800,000 distinct CDR3 sequences; about 7% are singletons. Only healthy Caucasians were enrolled as donors. Germline V gives CDR1 MGHRA, CDR2 YSYEKL. With 0 bases removed from V and 3 bases from J, the gap between germline ends came to 9 bases. This CDR3 comprises 14 residues. Another study also made use of these data, one on yellow fever vaccine responses in identical twins. That paper states: Twins' vaccine T cell responses were reported to seem partly convergent and partly personalized.

Sequencing was performed on PBMCs. The chain carries TRBV4-1 and TRBJ2-7; D unclear. This TCR derives from a woman in her late teens or twenties in good health. In nucleotides, the CDR3 is TGCGCCAGCAGCCAAGAGGGCCGGAGCTACGAGCAGTACTTC. Translation: CASSQEGRSYEQYF.